The present TCR beta chain was sequenced within a study of tumor-infiltrating lymphocytes in oesophageal squamous cell carcinoma. This CDR3 region has 14 residues. Germline V lookup: CDR1 SGHTA, CDR2 FQGTGA. A single record per CDR3 protein comes from TCRdb applying MiXCR to the PCR reads. The table shows approximately 15,000 distinct CDR3 sequences, with 50% occurring only once. This chain connects TRBV7-3 to TRBJ2-1; unclear D gene. The closer fit of TRBJ2-5 to the DNA end suggests the J call may be wrong. Sequenced input: esophageal tumor tissue. The clonotype was recovered from a male donor with esophageal squamous cell carcinoma. The CDR3 loop reads CASSLSHSTETQYF. The CDR3 DNA reads as TGTGCCAGCAGCTTATCCCACTCGACTGAGACCCAGTACTTC.